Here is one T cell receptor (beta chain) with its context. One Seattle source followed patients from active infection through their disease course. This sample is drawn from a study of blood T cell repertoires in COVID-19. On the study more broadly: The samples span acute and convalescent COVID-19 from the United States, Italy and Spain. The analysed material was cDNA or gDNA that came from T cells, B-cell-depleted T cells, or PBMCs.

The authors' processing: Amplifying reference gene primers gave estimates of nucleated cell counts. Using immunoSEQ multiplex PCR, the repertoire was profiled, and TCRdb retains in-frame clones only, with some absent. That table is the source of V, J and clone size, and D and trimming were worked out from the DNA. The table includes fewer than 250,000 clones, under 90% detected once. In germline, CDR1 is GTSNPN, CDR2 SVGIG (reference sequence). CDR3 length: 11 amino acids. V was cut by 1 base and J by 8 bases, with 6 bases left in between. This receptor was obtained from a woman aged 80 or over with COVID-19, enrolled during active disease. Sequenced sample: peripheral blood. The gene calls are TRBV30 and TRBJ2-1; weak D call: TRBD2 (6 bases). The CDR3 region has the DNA TGTGCCTGGAGTGGGAGGGATGAGCAGTTCTTC. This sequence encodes CAWSGRDEQFF.